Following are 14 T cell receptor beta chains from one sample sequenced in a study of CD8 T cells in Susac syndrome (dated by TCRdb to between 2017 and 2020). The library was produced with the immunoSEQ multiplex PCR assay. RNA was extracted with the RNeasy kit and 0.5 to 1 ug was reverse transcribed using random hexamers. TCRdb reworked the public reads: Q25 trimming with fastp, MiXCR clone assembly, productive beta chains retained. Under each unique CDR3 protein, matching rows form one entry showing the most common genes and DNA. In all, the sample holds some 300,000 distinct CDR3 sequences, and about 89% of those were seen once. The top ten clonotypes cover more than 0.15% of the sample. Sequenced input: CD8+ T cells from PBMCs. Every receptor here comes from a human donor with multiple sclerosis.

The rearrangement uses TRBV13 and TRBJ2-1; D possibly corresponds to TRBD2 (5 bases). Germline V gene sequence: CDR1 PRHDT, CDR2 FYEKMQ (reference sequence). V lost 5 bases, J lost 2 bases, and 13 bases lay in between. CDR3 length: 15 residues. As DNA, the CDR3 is TGTGCCAGCAGCCAGTGGACGGAGGCCTACAATGAGCAGTTCTTC. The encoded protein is CASSQWTEAYNEQFF.

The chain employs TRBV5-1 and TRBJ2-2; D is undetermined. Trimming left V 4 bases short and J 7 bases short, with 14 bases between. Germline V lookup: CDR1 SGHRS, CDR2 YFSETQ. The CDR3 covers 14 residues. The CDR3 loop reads CASSPSIIGGELFF. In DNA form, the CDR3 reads TGCGCCAGCAGCCCCTCGATTATAGGCGGGGAGCTGTTTTTT.

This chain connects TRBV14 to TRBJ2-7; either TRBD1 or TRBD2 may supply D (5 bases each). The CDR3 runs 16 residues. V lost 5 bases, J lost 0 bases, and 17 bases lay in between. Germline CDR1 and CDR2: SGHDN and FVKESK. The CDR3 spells CASSGHPGTDSYEQYF. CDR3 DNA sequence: TGTGCCAGCAGCGGACATCCAGGGACGGACTCCTACGAGCAGTACTTC.

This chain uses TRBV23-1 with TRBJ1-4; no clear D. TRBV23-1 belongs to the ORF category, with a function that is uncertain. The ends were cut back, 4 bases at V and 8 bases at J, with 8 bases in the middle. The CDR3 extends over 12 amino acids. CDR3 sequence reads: CASSPPGEKLFF. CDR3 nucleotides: TGCGCCAGCAGTCCTCCGGGGGAAAAACTGTTTTTT.

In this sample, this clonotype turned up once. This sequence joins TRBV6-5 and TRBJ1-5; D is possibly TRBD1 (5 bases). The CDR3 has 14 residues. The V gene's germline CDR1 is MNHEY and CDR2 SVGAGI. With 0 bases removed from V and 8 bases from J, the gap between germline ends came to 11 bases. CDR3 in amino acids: CASSYSEGKEPQHF. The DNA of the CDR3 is TGTGCCAGCAGTTACTCGGAGGGGAAGGAGCCCCAGCATTTT.

This CDR3 reads CASSLSSGGYSNQPQHF. The CDR3 DNA reads as TGTGCCAGCAGTTTATCGTCAGGGGGCTATAGCAATCAGCCCCAGCATTTT. The chain has TRBV27 and TRBJ1-5; 8 nucleotides agree with TRBD1. Germline V lookup: CDR1 MNHEY, CDR2 SMNVEV (reference sequence). Trimming at V came to 0 bases and at J to 0 bases, leaving 4 bases not matched to a gene. This CDR3 spans 17 amino acids.

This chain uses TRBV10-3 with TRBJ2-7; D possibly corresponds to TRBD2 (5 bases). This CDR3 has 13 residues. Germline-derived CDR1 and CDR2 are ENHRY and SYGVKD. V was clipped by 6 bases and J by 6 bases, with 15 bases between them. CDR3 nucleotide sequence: TGTGCCATCAGCTCGACGGGAAGCGGCGAGCAGTACTTC. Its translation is CAISSTGSGEQYF.

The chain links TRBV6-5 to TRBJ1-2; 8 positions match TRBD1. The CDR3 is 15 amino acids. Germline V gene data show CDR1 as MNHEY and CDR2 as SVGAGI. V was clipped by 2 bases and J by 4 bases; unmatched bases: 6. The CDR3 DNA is TGTGCCAGCAGTTACGAAGGGACAGGAGGCTATGGCTACACCTTC. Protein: CASSYEGTGGYGYTF.

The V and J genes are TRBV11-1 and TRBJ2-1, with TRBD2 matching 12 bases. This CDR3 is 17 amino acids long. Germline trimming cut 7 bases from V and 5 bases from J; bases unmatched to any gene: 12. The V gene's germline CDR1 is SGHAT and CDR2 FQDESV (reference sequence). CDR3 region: CASIGPLGTSGHNEQFF. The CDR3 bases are TGTGCCAGCATAGGACCGTTGGGGACTAGCGGGCACAATGAGCAGTTCTTC.

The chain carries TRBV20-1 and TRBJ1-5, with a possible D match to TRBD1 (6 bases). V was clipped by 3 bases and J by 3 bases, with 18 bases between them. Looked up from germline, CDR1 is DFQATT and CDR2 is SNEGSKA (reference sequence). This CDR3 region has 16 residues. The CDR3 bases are TGCAGTGCTAGGCCAAGGGGGGGAACCTACAATCAGCCCCAGCATTTT. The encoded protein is CSARPRGGTYNQPQHF.

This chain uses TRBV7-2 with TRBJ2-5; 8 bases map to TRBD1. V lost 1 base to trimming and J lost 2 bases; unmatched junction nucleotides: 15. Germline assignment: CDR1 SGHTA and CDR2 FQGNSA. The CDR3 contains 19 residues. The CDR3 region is CASSLVWGEQGVVQETQYF. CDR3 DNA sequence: TGTGCCAGCAGCTTAGTCTGGGGGGAACAGGGGGTAGTTCAAGAGACCCAGTACTTC.

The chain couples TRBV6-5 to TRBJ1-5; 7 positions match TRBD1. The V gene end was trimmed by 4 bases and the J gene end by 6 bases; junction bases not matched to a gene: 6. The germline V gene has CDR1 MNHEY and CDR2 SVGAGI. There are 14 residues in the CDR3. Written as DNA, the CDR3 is TGTGCCAGCAGTTCGGGGCAGGGGGGTCAGCCCCAGCATTTT. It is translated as CASSSGQGGQPQHF.

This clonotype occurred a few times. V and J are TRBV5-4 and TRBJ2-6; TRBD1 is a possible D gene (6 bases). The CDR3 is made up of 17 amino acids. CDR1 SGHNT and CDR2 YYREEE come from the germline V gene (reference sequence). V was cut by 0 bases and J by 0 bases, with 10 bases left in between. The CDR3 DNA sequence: TGTGCCAGCAGCTTGGGGACGGACAGCTCTGGGGCCAACGTCCTGACTTTC. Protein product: CASSLGTDSSGANVLTF.

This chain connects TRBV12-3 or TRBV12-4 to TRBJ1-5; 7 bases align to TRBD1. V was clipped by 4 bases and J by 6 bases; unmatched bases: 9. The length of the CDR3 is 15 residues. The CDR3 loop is CASSSTQNRGQPQHF. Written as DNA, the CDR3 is TGTGCCAGCAGTTCTACACAAAACAGGGGTCAGCCCCAGCATTTT.